A selection of T cell receptor beta chains follows, all from one sample in a study of T cells after posttransplantation cyclophosphamide. Clones were sequenced by immunoSEQ multiplex PCR, and TCRdb holds only the in-frame ones, with some missing. The table shows roughly 15,000 clones, with 70% to 90% occurring only once. The input for sequencing was PBMCs, taken around 59 weeks after allogeneic stem cell transplant with calcineurin inhibitor and methotrexate. These receptor sequences come from a young adult male patient who received an allogeneic stem cell transplant from an unrelated donor, was CMV-positive, and had acute and chronic GVHD. A share of the T cells may be of graft donor origin. The CDR3 runs from the conserved cysteine through the conserved F or W. The order of the fields is J gene, V gene, D gene, clone size, CDR3 protein, CDR3 DNA. The D gene is left open where the match is weak. Only part of the rows carry a size: once, few, many, or a class if the clone is expanded.

TRBJ2-1 | TRBV19 | TRBD2 | NA | CASTAGLNNEQFF | TGTGCCAGTACAGCGGGACTAAACAATGAGCAGTTCTTC
TRBJ2-7 | TRBV28 | TRBD2 | NA | CASRASGRVEQYF | TGTGCCAGCAGAGCTAGCGGGAGGGTCGAGCAGTACTTC
TRBJ2-3 | TRBV7-2 | NA | NA | CASSLAGGPTDTQYF | TGTGCCAGCAGCTTAGCCGGGGGGCCCACAGATACGCAGTATTTT
TRBJ1-1 | TRBV7-8 | NA | NA | CASSLRFGTEAFF | TGTGCCAGCAGCTTGAGGTTTGGCACTGAAGCTTTCTTT
TRBJ2-7 | TRBV14 | TRBD2 | NA | CASSQQAGGGSYEQYF | TGTGCCAGCAGCCAACAAGCGGGAGGCGGGTCCTACGAGCAGTACTTC
TRBJ2-7 | TRBV5-4 | TRBD1 | once | CAFDPRDRPYEQYF | TGTGCCTTCGACCCCCGGGACAGACCCTACGAGCAGTACTTC
TRBJ2-3 | TRBV10-3 | NA | NA | CAISDARDTDTQYF | TGTGCCATCAGTGATGCCCGGGACACAGATACGCAGTATTTT
TRBJ1-2 | TRBV7-2 | TRBD1 | NA | CASSFFLGQGAYGYTF | TGTGCCAGCAGCTTCTTCCTGGGACAGGGGGCCTATGGCTACACCTTC
TRBJ2-2 | TRBV7-8 | NA | NA | CASGSTVAVTGELFF | TGTGCCAGCGGGTCGACGGTCGCGGTCACCGGGGAGCTGTTTTTT
TRBJ2-7 | TRBV27 | NA | NA | CASSPHRAAYEQYF | TGTGCCAGCAGTCCACACAGGGCGGCCTACGAGCAGTACTTC
TRBJ2-7 | TRBV4-1 | TRBD1 | once | CASSQVQGAYEQYF | TGCGCCAGCAGCCAAGTACAGGGGGCCTACGAGCAGTACTTC
TRBJ2-2 | TRBV19 | NA | NA | CASQRNLINTGELFF | TGTGCCAGTCAGAGGAACCTGATCAACACCGGGGAGCTGTTTTTT
TRBJ2-1 | TRBV5-6 | NA | NA | CASSLAQEANNEQFF | TGTGCCAGCAGCTTGGCCCAGGAAGCTAACAATGAGCAGTTCTTC
TRBJ1-2 | TRBV28 | NA | NA | CAISRVWENYGYTF | TGTGCCATATCCCGGGTTTGGGAGAACTATGGCTACACCTTC
TRBJ2-5 | TRBV19 | TRBD1 | NA | CASSRVMGWGQGMSEETQYF | TGTGCCAGTAGTAGAGTCATGGGTTGGGGACAGGGTATGAGCGAAGAGACCCAGTACTTC
TRBJ2-7 | TRBV4-3 | NA | NA | CASSPGRDYEQYF | TGCGCCAGCAGCCCGGGTCGCGACTACGAGCAGTACTTC
TRBJ2-2 | TRBV7-2 | NA | NA | CASSLARSATGELFF | TGTGCCAGCAGCTTAGCTAGATCCGCCACCGGGGAGCTGTTTTTT
TRBJ1-1 | TRBV19 | TRBD1 | NA | CASSIPQGPNTEAFF | TGTGCCAGTAGTATCCCACAGGGGCCGAACACTGAAGCTTTCTTT
TRBJ1-3 | TRBV13 | NA | NA | CASSEETGTGNTIYF | TGTGCCAGCAGCGAAGAGACAGGCACTGGAAACACCATATATTTT
TRBJ2-7 | TRBV5-6 | TRBD1 | NA | CASSLYGTGSHEQYF | TGTGCCAGCAGCTTGTATGGGACAGGGAGCCACGAGCAGTACTTC
TRBJ1-3 | TRBV9 | NA | once | CASSVGSGNGNTIYF | TGTGCCAGCAGCGTAGGGTCGGGGAATGGAAACACCATATATTTT
TRBJ1-2 | TRBV6-5 | TRBD1 | NA | CASTAWDSNYGYTF | TGTGCCAGCACCGCCTGGGACAGTAACTATGGCTACACCTTC